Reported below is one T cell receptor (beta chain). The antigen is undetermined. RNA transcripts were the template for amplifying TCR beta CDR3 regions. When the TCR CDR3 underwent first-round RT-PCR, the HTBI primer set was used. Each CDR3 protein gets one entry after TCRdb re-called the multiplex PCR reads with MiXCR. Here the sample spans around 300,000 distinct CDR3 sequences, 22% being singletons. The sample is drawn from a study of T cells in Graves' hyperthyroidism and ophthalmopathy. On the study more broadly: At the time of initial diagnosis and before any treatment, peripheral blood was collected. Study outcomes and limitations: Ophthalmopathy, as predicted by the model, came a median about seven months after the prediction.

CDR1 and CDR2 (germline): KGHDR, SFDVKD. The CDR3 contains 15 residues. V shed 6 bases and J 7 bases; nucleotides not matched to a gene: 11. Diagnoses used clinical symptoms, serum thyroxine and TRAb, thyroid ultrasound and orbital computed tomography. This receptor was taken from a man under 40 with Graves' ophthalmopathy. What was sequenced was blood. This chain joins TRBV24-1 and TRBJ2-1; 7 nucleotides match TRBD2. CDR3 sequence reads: CATSSSGPIGNEQFF. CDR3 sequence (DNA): TGTGCCACCAGTTCTAGCGGTCCTATAGGGAATGAGCAGTTCTTC.